Sequencing of this T cell receptor (beta chain) was carried out in a study of T-cell memory formation after mild COVID-19 (dated by TCRdb to 2020 to 2022). Notes on the research overall: TCR sequence clusters from the two donors were largely donor specific. In a couple of donors, T-cell clones that expanded and contracted after mild COVID-19 were followed by sequencing TCRalpha and TCRbeta repertoires longitudinally. Two young, previously healthy adult volunteers, one female and one male, were included in the cohort.

TCRdb records Illumina NovaSeq 6000 as the sequencer. Using 5'RACE with constant-segment primers, TCRalpha and TCRbeta cDNA libraries were constructed, with sample barcodes and unique molecular identifiers added in the process. RNA was extracted from every sample with Trizol reagent. Amplification of the libraries took two PCR steps, and the second step added a second sample barcode plus Illumina TruSeq adapters. The libraries were sequenced on an Illumina NovaSeq using 2 x 150 bp paired-end reads. As for the authors' bioinformatics: With migec v1.2.7, reads were demultiplexed and then collapsed into UMI-guided consensus sequences. Using mixcr v2.1.11, UMI consensuses were aligned to TRA and TRB V and J templates and then assembled into clonotypes. Expanded or contracted clonotypes were those called significant by both edgeR and NoisET, with noise models trained on biological replicates. edgeR calls used a false discovery rate-adjusted p below 0.01 and a log2 fold-change threshold of 1. PCA with hierarchical clustering of max-normalized trajectories of the 1000 most abundant clonotypes was used as exploratory dynamics analysis. Each responding clone was given a CD4 or CD8 phenotype based on the CD4+ and CD8+ repertoires, which had been sequenced separately. The raw public reads went through TCRdb reprocessing: fastp at Q25, MiXCR clone calling, in-frame beta chains kept. Each record represents a unique CDR3 protein, reported with the most common genes and DNA among its rows. Here the V and J calls rest on TCRdb's processing, not on the authors' analysis. Here the sample has around 310,000 distinct CDR3 sequences; more than 15% occur a single time. The top ten constitute about 22% of the sample.

There are 18 amino acids in the CDR3, from cysteine to phenylalanine inclusive. Of the read, only the CDR3 DNA is kept; its 54 bases are in frame from base 1. CDR1 and CDR2 are read off the germline V gene (reference sequence) as LGHDT and YNNKEL. V is trimmed back by 4 bases and J by 5 bases, and the junction contains 17 bases that no gene match accounts for. Broad study findings and their caveats: Whether the second-wave clones peaking on day 37 were SARS-CoV-2 specific was not confirmed. Contracting CD4+ clones appeared mostly in the CM and EM memory subsets, whereas CD8+ clones were enriched in EMRA. Some responding clones were detected in pre-infection memory, which suggested that pre-existing cross-reactive memory T cells had joined the SARS-CoV-2 response. Clones that contracted from day 15 to 85 showed balanced CD4/CD8 phenotypes, whereas a second wave of clones that expanded from day 15 to 37 leaned towards CD4+. The study covered only a couple of mild cases, and larger cohorts including severe cases with pre-infection samples were considered necessary.

Ficoll-Paque density gradient centrifugation was the method used to isolate PBMCs. This clonotype was picked up a small number of times. The antigen it binds to is not known. No much larger clone exists at a distance of one base, and base qualities are not known. The chain employs TRBV3-1 and TRBJ2-5, and 9 junctional nucleotides match TRBD2. The specimen sequenced was PBMCs or a T cell subset sorted from them (not recorded which). The clonotype was recovered from a man between 18 and 29 years old who had mild COVID-19 (a few samples of this study predate the infection). The sample titles of this study are shuffled in the database, so cell type and time point are left out; the donor was told from shared clones. The DNA reads as follows: TGTGCCAGCAGCCCCTCCCCTAGTGTGTTAGCGGGGGAGGAGACCCAGTACTTC. Its product reads: CASSPSPSVLAGEETQYF.